This T cell receptor beta chain was recovered during a study of cytomegalovirus exposure and HLA in healthy donors (dated by TCRdb to 2017 to 2019). Some background on the complete study: An earlier analysis of roughly 500 of the donors reported about 250 Gb of sequence data and 117 million unique TCR beta sequences from 150 million to 200 million T cells. An earlier analysis of some 600 of the donors applied high-throughput TCR beta sequencing to assess whether each TCR beta V gene segment acted as functional or pseudogenic. Of the approximately 400 genotyped donors, roughly 80% were placed in the genetic ancestry cluster associated with self-reported Caucasian donors. HLA typing included class I and class II loci at four-digit resolution. In a later analysis, previously published TCR beta repertoires from 670 or so donors were re-analyzed and high-resolution HLA genotyping was added so that TCR occurrence patterns could be studied. Every discovery cohort repertoire had been produced on one sequencing platform. The study aimed to test whether signatures of past pathogen exposure could be identified by cataloging public T cell receptors. Donor age, sex, ethnicity and CMV serostatus were collected together with the repertoire data. The study used immunosequencing to profile the T cell repertoires of several hundred subjects and linked those repertoires to cytomegalovirus serostatus. Among some 410 genotyped donors of the cohort, an average of around 240,000 unique TCR beta nucleotide sequences was sequenced per donor, of which roughly 17% were non-productive. Rather than drawing on any new phenotypic data, the later analysis identified candidate immune exposures from TCR beta sequences and the way those sequences occurred across donors. A separate validation cohort of about 110 different subjects was used in addition to the roughly 720-subject first cohort. A later genetic analysis took genome-wide SNP genotypes for about 65% of the 666 donors and used that subset as a discovery cohort. The study combined high-throughput TCR immunosequencing, statistical association of individual TCRs with disease status, and machine learning to predict cytomegalovirus infection status. An early release covering about 600 HLA-typed donors comprised 250 to 350 gigabases of sequencing data and some 79 million unique TCR sequences. A few DR-DQ haplotypes were treated as single units for association and clustering because of strong linkage in the cohort. Typing coverage varied by locus: roughly 629-640 donors for A, B, C, DRB1 and DQB1; approximately 500 for DQA1; more than 600 for DPA1; 450 to 480 for DPB1.

In this sample, this clone turned up once. No cognate antigen has been identified for it. The input lacks base qualities; no much larger clone sits a single base away. The method was the immunoSEQ multiplex PCR assay. A mixture of 60 forward primers for TCR Vbeta segments and 13 reverse primers for TCR Jbeta segments was used in the multiplex PCR. The CDR3 region of rearranged TCR beta genes was amplified from genomic DNA by a multiplex PCR assay. The Illumina HiSeq System was used to sequence the amplified TCR beta libraries as 87-base-pair reads. Per the authors' processing: A later analysis tallied roughly 78 million unique TCR beta chains across the 666 repertoires, and about 10 million of those chains were shared by two or more donors. A nearest-neighbor algorithm error-corrected the raw reads and collapsed the reads into unique sequences, merging closely related sequences to remove PCR and sequencing errors. Alignment of CDR3 sequences to IMGT reference sequences was used to assign V, D and J gene segments. For a sequence to be retained, a match of at least six nucleotides was required to both a V gene segment and a J gene segment. Rearrangements were called productive when the CDR3 lacked stop codons and stayed in frame with V and J; all others were non-productive. CDR3 was defined by IMGT convention, running from the second conserved V-encoded cysteine to the conserved J-encoded phenylalanine. In an earlier analysis of approximately 500 of the donors, sequences lacking an unambiguous match to a single V gene segment were excluded. An earlier analysis of several hundred of the donors called V segments functional above 56.7% productive rearrangements and segregating when the between-donor standard deviation exceeded 5%. A statistical classification framework was built for diagnosing cytomegalovirus status from the catalog of TCR beta chain sequences. V and J gene assignment, in a later analysis, came from comparing TCR nucleotide sequences with IMGT/GENE-DB human TR gene sequences. The TCRdist pipeline was used in a later analysis to assign CDR3 sequences and most-parsimonious VDJ recombination scenarios. In a later analysis, each TCR beta chain was defined by its CDR3 amino acid sequence together with its V-gene family, and reads without a unique V-gene family were excluded. A later analysis removed several hundred highly shared, low-generation-probability nucleotide sequences to deal with suspected cross-contamination and a sequencing artifact. In a later analysis, a clonal expansion index was calculated for each public chain from normalized within-repertoire ranks of inferred template counts. In a later analysis, generation probabilities were computed using a VDJ recombination model fitted to out-of-frame rearrangements, and the results were checked against IGoR. In a later analysis, TCR-TCR, TCR-HLA and TCR-CMV co-occurrence was scored with hypergeometric tests, and a repertoire-size bias correction was applied to TCR pairs. In a later analysis, false discovery rates were estimated by permuting HLA or CMV assignments 20 times. In a later analysis, co-occurring TCRs were grouped using DBSCAN, and TCRdist sequence similarity was added for clustering within HLA-allele-positive subsets. For co-occurrence clustering, repertoires with fewer than 30,000 or more than 120,000 public chains were excluded, along with a handful of repertoires with anomalous nucleotide sharing. TCRdb stores this immuneACCESS table with in-frame sequences only. Part of the clones is absent; in the studies checked, under half of the shortfall reflects unresolved V genes, and no reason is known for the rest. The V and J calls and clone size were taken over from that table, and D and trimming were inferred from the DNA. Across this sample there are about 98,000 clones, with around three quarters seen only once. Around 17% of the sample lies in the top ten.

The paper as a whole reports these results and caveats: In a later analysis, HLA-associated TCR beta chains were found to be more clonally expanded and to have lower generation probabilities than equally common non-associated chains. CMV serostatus was the only immune exposure information available for the cohort. The study gave a list of more than 150 TCR beta chains associated with cytomegalovirus. A later analysis associated 15,000 to 20,000 TCR beta sequences with specific HLA alleles at a false discovery rate of 0.05. HLA typing was unavailable for some donors at each locus, so association tests used only the typed subset. A later genetic analysis associated a missense DCLRE1C variant with V-gene and J-gene trimming of TCR beta chains, and an independent cohort replicated the association. In both the original and validation cohorts, the classifier was reported to diagnose cytomegalovirus status with high specificity and sensitivity. Because counts were too low, approximately 18 rarely observed V segments, including chromosome 9 orphons, were excluded from the earlier analysis of several hundred of the donors. A further reported finding was that TCR beta sequences accurately predicted the HLA-A and HLA-B alleles for most subjects in the first cohort. Most TCR sequences were seen in very few donors, while some public TCRs were found in many individuals. Correlated functional status among segregating V segments might be attributable to linkage disequilibrium, but an unknown experimental factor could not be ruled out. A few of the identified cytomegalovirus-associated TCR beta chains were confirmed in vitro to be specific for cytomegalovirus antigens. Some IMGT-functional V segments, including TRBV6-2 and TRBV6-3, could not be distinguished by the 87-base-pair reads and were therefore excluded. Presence/absence analyses assumed roughly uniform sequencing depth across donors, an assumption that may not hold. Strong co-occurrence of HLA alleles, especially DR and DQ, made assigning TCR associations to individual alleles difficult. According to the authors, the approach could potentially be generalized to other disease states and immunological phenotypes. According to a later genetic analysis, donors in an Asian-associated ancestry cluster had fewer N-insertions in productive TCRs than the approximately 630-donor mean. In an earlier analysis of some 640 of the donors, most TCR beta V segments were observed in productive rearrangements about 87% or about 30% of the time, broadly matching IMGT annotations. In a later analysis, TCR association rates were found to vary across HLA loci, with the most associated TCRs seen for DRB1 alleles and the fewest for HLA-C alleles. A later analysis found that most CMV-associated TCR beta chains appeared HLA-restricted, with HLA associations seemingly driven largely by CMV exposure. The sequencing pipeline was judged likely to have produced a cluster of highly shared sequence variants as a technical artifact. This cohort had only TCR beta chains sequenced, and the lack of alpha or paired-chain data limited which features could be detected. In a later analysis, several top co-occurrence clusters were reported to appear linked to parvovirus B19, influenza, CMV and Epstein-Barr virus.

Measured from the cysteine to the phenylalanine, the CDR3 is 17 residues long. CDR3 DNA is the only sequence kept; it has 51 bases, read in frame from the first base. After removal of 3 bases from V and 4 bases from J, the junction retains 15 bases not matched to a gene. Reading the germline V gene (reference sequence) gives CDR1 LNHDA and CDR2 SQIVND. The cohort consisted of 600 to 700 healthy bone marrow donors. At the time of sampling, every cohort member was nominally healthy, though immune exposures that went unrecorded were likely present. The donor tested CMV seropositive and was one of the 289 seropositive cohort members. Each donor provided a peripheral blood sample, and peripheral blood mononuclear cells were used for TCR beta sequencing. The Qiagen DNeasy Blood Extraction Kit was used to extract genomic DNA from the blood cell samples.

The sample comprised PBMCs. This receptor was obtained from a man aged 55 to 70 in good health and CMV-seropositive. This receptor chain uses TRBV19 and TRBJ2-7, and TRBD2 aligns with 7 junction nucleotides. The nucleotide sequence is given as TGTGCCAGTAGTATCACCCATGGACTAGAAAGGGCGTACGAGCAGTACTTC. It is translated as CASSITHGLERAYEQYF.